The next 17 T cell receptor beta chains were all read from a single sample in a study of T cell responses to AZD1222 COVID-19 vaccine. Generated by immunoSEQ multiplex PCR, the TCRdb table keeps only in-frame clones and is missing some. Of around 140,000 clones listed, approximately 85% are singletons. The sample in question was peripheral blood, obtained 28 days after the second dose of the MenACWY control vaccine. The receptors come from an adult who received the MenACWY meningococcal vaccine as a control.

CDR3 DNA sequence: TGCGCCAGCAGCGACCTCGCCGGAGCGGGGGGTACAGATACGCAGTATTTT. This translates into CASSDLAGAGGTDTQYF. The rearrangement links TRBV5-1 to TRBJ2-3, with 9 bases identical to TRBD2. The length of the CDR3 is 17 residues. J lost 3 bases, V lost 4 bases, and 12 bases had no gene match. Germline V CDR1 and CDR2: SGHRS, YFSETQ. Complete variable domain (other parts from reference TRBV5-1 and TRBJ2-3): KAGVTQTPRYLIKTRGQQVTLSCSPISGHRSVSWYQQTPGQGLQFLFEYFSETQRNKGNFPGRFSGRQFSNSRSEMNVSTLELGDSALYLCASSDLAGAGGTDTQYFGPGTRLTVL.

This clone appeared a single time. The chain employs TRBV5-6 and TRBJ1-4; 8 bases line up with TRBD1. The CDR3 is 16 residues long. Germline assignment: CDR1 SGHDT and CDR2 YYEEEE. Trimming took 0 bases from V and 5 from J; bases not matched to a gene: 6. CDR3 nucleotide sequence: TGTGCCAGCAGCTTGGATCAGGGGGCAGGGAATGAAAAACTGTTTTTT. Its protein is CASSLDQGAGNEKLFF.

The J gene is TRBJ1-1, the V gene TRBV6-5; possibly TRBD1 for D (5 bases). The length of the CDR3 is 13 residues. CDR1 is MNHEY and CDR2 is SVGAGI in the germline V gene. Trimming took 5 bases from V and 8 from J, leaving 15 bases between them. The CDR3 protein is CASSKRGEGEAFF. In nucleotides, the CDR3 is TGTGCCAGCAGTAAACGGGGGGAGGGAGAAGCTTTCTTT.

V and J are TRBV19 and TRBJ1-6; the D is unclear. Germline assignment: CDR1 LNHDA and CDR2 SQIVND (reference sequence). V lost 6 bases to trimming and J lost 9 bases, with 18 bases between them. The CDR3 contains 15 residues. DNA of the CDR3: TGTGCCAGTAGCCCTGACCCACCCCTGTTTTCACCCCTCCACTTT. Encoded protein: CASSPDPPLFSPLHF.

The V call is TRBV10-2, the J call TRBJ1-1; no definite D call. This CDR3 comprises 13 residues. The germline CDR1 and CDR2 sequences are WSHSY and SAAADI. The ends were cut back, 6 bases at V and 8 bases at J, with 16 bases in the middle. Here the CDR3 DNA reads TGCGCCAGCAGCCATACTGAAAGGGCCGAAGCTTTCTTT. As protein: CASSHTERAEAFF.

The rearrangement joins TRBV11-2 to TRBJ2-3; 11 bases match TRBD2. V lost 0 bases and J lost 5; bases outside the gene matches: 7. Looked up from germline, CDR1 is SGHAT and CDR2 is FQNNGV. This CDR3 region has 17 residues. CDR3 protein: CASSLDGLAGGGDTQYF. CDR3 bases: TGTGCCAGCAGCTTAGATGGTCTAGCGGGGGGAGGAGATACGCAGTATTTT.

The chain joins TRBV11-2 to TRBJ2-7; tentatively, D is TRBD1 (6 bases). The germline V gene has CDR1 SGHAT and CDR2 FQNNGV. Trimming stripped 4 bases from V and 0 bases from J, with 13 bases between. This CDR3 comprises 15 residues. The CDR3 bases are TGTGCCAGCAGCTGGACCCAGGGGACCTCCTACGAGCAGTACTTC. Amino acid sequence: CASSWTQGTSYEQYF.

The rearrangement joins TRBV11-1 to TRBJ1-1; D possibly corresponds to TRBD1 (5 bases). The V and J ends lost 3 bases and 1 base respectively, with 9 bases between them. There are 14 residues in the CDR3. CDR1 is SGHAT and CDR2 is FQDESV in the germline V gene (reference sequence). CDR3 nucleotide sequence: TGTGCCAGCAGCTTTTCCGGGGGGAACACTGAAGCTTTCTTT. It encodes CASSFSGGNTEAFF. Full variable domain (rest looked up from reference TRBV11-1 and TRBJ1-1): EAEVAQSPRYKITEKSQAVAFWCDPISGHATLYWYRQILGQGPELLVQFQDESVVDDSQLPKDRFSAERLKGVDSTLKIQPAELGDSAMYLCASSFSGGNTEAFFGQGTRLTVV.

J is TRBJ2-2 and V is TRBV12-5; no clear D gene. The germline V and J ends were trimmed by 6 bases and 0 bases, with 8 bases remaining between them. There are 14 residues in the CDR3. Germline assignment: CDR1 LGHNT and CDR2 FRNRAP. The DNA for the CDR3 is TGTGCTAGTGGAAGTGGGGCGAACACCGGGGAGCTGTTTTTT. Its translation is CASGSGANTGELFF.

A single count supports this clone. The rearrangement uses TRBV12-3 or TRBV12-4 and TRBJ2-1; D is unclear. Trimming removed 6 bases at V and 6 bases at J, with 9 bases between. The CDR3 is 12 amino acids. CDR3 amino acids: CASSLSGNEQFF. The CDR3 DNA reads as TGTGCCAGCAGCCTTTCAGGCAATGAGCAGTTCTTC.

The genes are TRBV9 and TRBJ2-7; 11 positions agree with TRBD2. This CDR3 has 15 amino acids. The J segment lost 3 bases and the V segment lost 2 bases, leaving 4 bases of the junction unmatched. CDR1 is SGDLS and CDR2 is YYNGEE in the germline V gene. The CDR3 sequence is CASSVLAGGLYEQYV. CDR3 sequence (DNA): TGTGCCAGCAGCGTTCTAGCGGGGGGTCTCTACGAGCAGTACGTC.

This chain uses TRBV7-2 with TRBJ2-2, with D uncertain. The CDR3 has 14 amino acids. Trimming left V 5 bases short and J 2 bases short, with 9 bases between. The V gene's germline CDR1 is SGHTA and CDR2 FQGNSA. As DNA, the CDR3 is TGTGCCAGCAGCCCGGGCTCTAACACCGGGGAGCTGTTTTTT. Its protein is CASSPGSNTGELFF.

The genes are TRBV9 and TRBJ2-1; unclear D gene. V was clipped by 7 bases and J by 1 base, with 15 bases between them. Germline V gene lookup returns CDR1 SGDLS and CDR2 YYNGEE. This CDR3 contains 15 residues. The CDR3 region is CASSLLARSYNEQFF. CDR3 nucleotide sequence: TGTGCCAGCTCCCTCCTGGCGCGGTCCTACAATGAGCAGTTCTTC.

Details on this clone: The same CDR3 also results from other DNA sequences found in this sample. The V call is TRBV4-1, the J call TRBJ2-7; 7 bases match TRBD2. The CDR3 sequence is 15 residues long. Germline CDR1 and CDR2: MGHRA and YSYEKL. The ends lost 0 bases at V and 0 bases at J; junction bases unmatched: 2. CDR3 protein: CASSQDPGGSYEQYF. The CDR3 nucleotides read TGCGCCAGCAGCCAAGATCCGGGAGGCTCCTACGAGCAGTACTTC.

The V gene is TRBV7-2, the J gene TRBJ1-3; the D is unclear. The germline V gene has CDR1 SGHTA and CDR2 FQGNSA. Trimming removed 4 bases from V and 4 bases from J, with 11 bases in between. The CDR3 consists of 14 residues. The CDR3 region has the DNA TGTGCCAGCAGCTCCCCACGCCCAGGAAACACCATATATTTT. Translating gives CASSSPRPGNTIYF.

J is TRBJ2-2 and V is TRBV28; TRBD1 matches at 8 bases. CDR1 is MDHEN, CDR2 SYDVKM, per germline. Unmatched junction bases numbered 6, after V lost 5 bases and J lost 7 bases. The CDR3 has 14 residues. CDR3 residues: CASSTTGDGGELFF. The CDR3 DNA follows: TGTGCCAGCAGTACGACAGGGGATGGCGGGGAGCTGTTTTTT.

The chain recombines TRBV2 with TRBJ1-6; TRBD1 matches at 8 bases. This CDR3 contains 12 residues. Germline CDR1 and CDR2: SNHLY and FYNNEI. V lost 6 bases and J lost 11; bases outside the gene matches: 3. In nucleotides, the CDR3 is TGTGCCAGCAGGGACAGGGCTCCACCCCTCCACTTT. Residues: CASRDRAPPLHF.